The 7 T cell receptor beta chains presented below share a single source sample, sequenced in a study of blood T cell repertoires in COVID-19. Generated by immunoSEQ multiplex PCR, the TCRdb table keeps only in-frame clones and is missing some. The sample holds about 63,000 clones, about 81% seen once. Sequenced input: peripheral blood. Source of these receptors: a human donor in a cohort sampled during active COVID-19.

The chain couples TRBV18 to TRBJ1-1; a possible D gene is TRBD1 (5 bases). Trimming left V 4 bases short and J 0 bases short, with 21 bases between. The CDR3 sequence is 18 residues long. Germline V gene lookup returns CDR1 KGHSH and CDR2 LQKENI. CDR3 residues: CASSRTHGAATLNTEAFF. The DNA for the CDR3 is TGTGCCAGCTCACGAACACATGGGGCGGCGACCTTGAACACTGAAGCTTTCTTT.

This clone was observed a single time. The gene calls are TRBV5-6 and TRBJ2-3; TRBD2 might be the D (5 bases). Germline V gives CDR1 SGHDT, CDR2 YYEEEE. The CDR3 is 14 residues long. V lost 7 bases and J 1 base, leaving 13 bases between the germline ends. The CDR3 nucleotides read TGTGCCAGCCTAGGCGACTATCGCACAGATACGCAGTATTTT. Its translation: CASLGDYRTDTQYF.

The V gene is TRBV2, the J gene TRBJ2-3; D is unclear. The CDR3 has 13 residues. CDR1 and CDR2 (germline): SNHLY, FYNNEI. Trimming left V 3 bases short and J 2 bases short, with 6 bases between. DNA for the CDR3: TGTGCCAGCAGTGACAGATTCACAGATACGCAGTATTTT. It encodes CASSDRFTDTQYF.

This rearrangement joins TRBV9 to TRBJ2-3, with 8 bases fitting TRBD1. This CDR3 contains 19 residues. J lost 2 bases, V lost 0 bases, and 14 bases had no gene match. CDR1 is SGDLS, CDR2 YYNGEE, per germline. In DNA, the CDR3 is TGTGCCAGCAGCGTAGAACCACGACTGGACAGGGCCGACACAGATACGCAGTATTTT. Translating gives CASSVEPRLDRADTDTQYF.

The chain recombines TRBV19 with TRBJ1-6; 9 bases agree with TRBD1. V gave up 5 bases and J gave up 6 bases; unmatched junction bases: 5. Germline assignment: CDR1 LNHDA and CDR2 SQIVND (reference sequence). The CDR3 spans 15 residues. In nucleotides, the CDR3 is TGTGCCAGTAGTTATGGGACAGGGAGTAATTCACCCCTCCACTTT. Translated: CASSYGTGSNSPLHF.

The rearrangement uses TRBV7-3 and TRBJ2-3; the match to TRBD1 covers 7 bases. Germline V gene data show CDR1 as SGHTA and CDR2 as FQGTGA. The junction had 6 bases not matched to a gene; V was cut back by 3 bases and J by 0 bases. The CDR3 has 16 residues. The CDR3: CASSLTGTASTDTQYF. The DNA of the CDR3 is TGTGCCAGCAGCTTGACCGGGACAGCTAGCACAGATACGCAGTATTTT. Together with reference TRBV7-3 and TRBJ2-3, the CDR3 gives the full variable domain: GAGVSQTPSNKVTEKGKYVELRCDPISGHTALYWYRQSLGQGPEFLIYFQGTGAADDSGLPNDRFFAVRPEGSVSTLKIQRTERGDSAVYLCASSLTGTASTDTQYFGPGTRLTVL.

The chain links TRBV3-1 (or the pseudogene TRBV3-2) to TRBJ2-5, with 9 bases that match TRBD2. CDR3 length: 16 residues. V shed 3 bases, J shed 4 bases, and the junction held 9 bases outside the gene matches. The germline V gene encodes CDR1 LGHDT and CDR2 YNNKEL (reference sequence). The CDR3 DNA reads as TGTGCCAGCAGCCACTCGCAAGCGGGAGGACGAGAGACCCAGTACTTC. It specifies CASSHSQAGGRETQYF.